The 18 T cell receptor beta chains below were found in one sample sequenced in a study of blood T cell repertoires in COVID-19. The table came from immunoSEQ multiplex PCR; TCRdb's copy has only in-frame clones and leaves some out. This table has approximately 50,000 clones, under 85% appearing once. The specimen sequenced was peripheral blood. These receptors were taken from a man aged 70 or older with active COVID-19.

The chain has TRBV19 and TRBJ2-7, with 10 bases that match TRBD2. Germline V gives CDR1 LNHDA, CDR2 SQIVND (reference sequence). Germline trimming cut 3 bases from V and 4 bases from J; bases unmatched to any gene: 6. CDR3 length equals 15 residues. The CDR3 region has the DNA TGTGCCAGTAGTATGTCTGGTAGCGGGGGGTACGAGCAGTACTTC. It specifies CASSMSGSGGYEQYF. Full variable domain (rest looked up from reference TRBV19 and TRBJ2-7): DGGITQSPKYLFRKEGQNVTLSCEQNLNHDAMYWYRQDPGQGLRLIYYSQIVNDFQKGDIAEGYSVSREKKESFPLTVTSAQKNPTAFYLCASSMSGSGGYEQYFGPGTRLTVT.

The chain combines TRBV5-1 with TRBJ1-2, with TRBD1 as a possible D gene (5 bases). Germline CDR1 is SGHRS and CDR2 is YFSETQ. The CDR3 is 18 amino acids. V lost 1 base and J 0 bases, leaving 19 bases between the germline ends. The DNA of the CDR3 is TGCGCCAGCAGCTTGTCAGTGGCGGGGACTGGGACTAACTATGGCTACACCTTC. This gives the protein CASSLSVAGTGTNYGYTF.

The chain couples TRBV27 to TRBJ1-1; D possibly corresponds to TRBD1 (6 bases). Germline CDR1 is MNHEY and CDR2 is SMNVEV (reference sequence). V dropped 8 bases and J dropped 1 base, with 11 bases sitting between them. The CDR3 runs to 13 residues. CDR3 residues: CASGWTANTEAFF. CDR3 coding DNA: TGTGCCAGCGGTTGGACAGCGAACACTGAAGCTTTCTTT.

The CDR3 sequence is CASSLGGTGISGYTF. In DNA, the CDR3 is TGTGCCAGCAGCTTAGGTGGGACTGGGATAAGTGGCTACACCTTC. V is TRBV7-2 and J is TRBJ1-2, with a tentative D call TRBD1 (5 bases). This CDR3 comprises 15 residues. The germline CDR1 and CDR2 sequences are SGHTA and FQGNSA. V gave up 1 base and J gave up 7 bases, with 16 bases separating them.

The sample holds a few counts of this clone. The rearrangement joins TRBV2 to TRBJ2-7; 11 nucleotides agree with TRBD1. The germline V gene encodes CDR1 SNHLY and CDR2 FYNNEI. After removal of 9 bases from V and 3 bases from J, the junction contained 4 bases not matched to a gene. The CDR3 has 13 amino acids. The CDR3 is CASTGTGGYEQYF. The CDR3 bases are TGTGCCAGTACCGGGACAGGGGGCTACGAGCAGTACTTC.

The chain's CDR3 is CATSRDRATGGELFF. The DNA for the CDR3 is TGTGCCACCAGCAGAGACAGGGCCACAGGCGGGGAGCTGTTTTTT. The rearrangement joins TRBV15 to TRBJ2-2, with D possibly matching TRBD1 (5 bases). The CDR3 is 15 residues long. The ends were cut back, 0 bases at V and 7 bases at J, with 12 bases in the middle. Per germline, CDR1 LNHNV and CDR2 YYDKDF (reference sequence).

This clone has only a few counts. V gene TRBV6-5 combines with J gene TRBJ1-5; no firm D call. From germline, CDR1 is MNHEY and CDR2 SVGAGI. V was clipped by 7 bases and J by 2 bases, with 12 bases between them. The CDR3 totals 14 residues. The chain's CDR3 is CASNAGNCNQPQHF. In DNA, the CDR3 is TGTGCCAGCAATGCAGGTAATTGCAATCAGCCCCAGCATTTT.

The rearrangement links TRBV3-1 (or the pseudogene TRBV3-2) to TRBJ1-3; D is unclear. V dropped 1 base and J dropped 9 bases, with 19 bases sitting between them. The CDR3 has 16 residues. Looked up from germline, CDR1 is LGHDT and CDR2 is YNNKEL (reference sequence). This CDR3 is CASSQAFGRSPGTIYF. Written as DNA, the CDR3 is TGTGCCAGCAGCCAAGCTTTCGGGAGGAGCCCGGGCACCATATATTTT.

This clone was seen just once. CDR3 protein: CASSYGRGYNEQFF. CDR3 DNA: TGTGCCAGCAGTTACGGCAGGGGTTACAATGAGCAGTTCTTC. The chain is built from TRBV6-2 or TRBV6-3 and TRBJ2-1, with D perhaps TRBD1 (6 bases). The CDR3 consists of 14 residues. Germline V gene lookup returns CDR1 MNHEY and CDR2 SVGEGT. The V end was cut by 2 bases, the J end by 4 bases, with 9 bases between.

The V and J genes are TRBV5-1 and TRBJ2-3; a possible D gene is TRBD1 (6 bases). CDR1 is SGHRS, CDR2 YFSETQ, per germline. V lost 0 bases and J 7 bases, leaving 12 bases between the germline ends. The CDR3 consists of 14 residues. Written as DNA, the CDR3 is TGCGCCAGCAGCTTGGGTACAGGGACAAATACGCAGTATTTT. Translated, it gives CASSLGTGTNTQYF.

J is TRBJ1-3 and V is TRBV27; 7 positions agree with TRBD1. The CDR3 spans 16 residues. V gave up 6 bases and J gave up 1 base; unmatched junction bases: 9. The germline V gene encodes CDR1 MNHEY and CDR2 SMNVEV (reference sequence). The CDR3 bases are TGTGCCAGCAGATCCAACGACAGGGTATCTGGAAACACCATATATTTT. Its translation: CASRSNDRVSGNTIYF.

V gene TRBV4-2 combines with J gene TRBJ2-1; 8 bases fit TRBD2. This CDR3 region has 14 residues. Trimming took 3 bases from V and 8 from J; bases not matched to a gene: 6. Germline CDR1 and CDR2: LGHNA and YNFKEQ. This CDR3 is CASSQAGTSHEQFF. The CDR3 DNA reads TGTGCCAGCAGCCAGGCCGGGACTAGTCATGAGCAGTTCTTC.

In this sample, this clone turned up a few times. The chain employs TRBV25-1 and TRBJ1-5; D is undetermined. This CDR3 is 14 amino acids long. The germline V gene has CDR1 MGHDK and CDR2 SYGVNS. V was pared by 3 bases and J by 2 bases, with 8 bases between. The CDR3 sequence is CASSESFGNQPQHF. CDR3 bases: TGTGCCAGCAGTGAGTCGTTCGGCAATCAGCCCCAGCATTTT.

This chain connects TRBV7-8 to TRBJ1-2, with D unclear. The CDR3 contains 13 residues. V lost 6 bases, J lost 8 bases, and 16 bases lay in between. Germline V gives CDR1 SGHVS, CDR2 FQNEAQ. The CDR3 protein is CASRGRGRGGYTF. CDR3 bases: TGTGCCAGCAGGGGCCGGGGTAGAGGAGGCTACACCTTC.

The chain recombines TRBV30 with TRBJ2-3; 8 bases match TRBD1. CDR3 size: 14 residues. The J segment lost 6 bases and the V segment lost 0 bases, leaving 5 bases of the junction unmatched. The germline V gene encodes CDR1 GTSNPN and CDR2 SVGIG (reference sequence). The CDR3 DNA is TGTGCCTGGAGTGTGGGCAGGGGGCCGGATACGCAGTATTTT. Its translation: CAWSVGRGPDTQYF.

The V gene is TRBV4-3, the J gene TRBJ2-2, with D maybe TRBD2 (6 bases). The V gene's germline CDR1 is LGHNA and CDR2 YSLEER. The germline V and J ends were trimmed by 0 bases and 5 bases, with 10 bases remaining between them. The CDR3 is 15 residues long. CDR3 DNA: TGCGCCAGCAGCCAAGATCTTCGGGGGACCGGGGAGCTGTTTTTT. Its translation: CASSQDLRGTGELFF.

V is TRBV2 and J is TRBJ1-1; D gene ambiguous. The V end was cut by 7 bases, the J end by 2 bases, with 11 bases between. Germline lookup yields CDR1 SNHLY and CDR2 FYNNEI. The CDR3 covers 13 residues. The CDR3 coding sequence is TGTGCCAGCATTCGGGAGCTAAACACTGAAGCTTTCTTT. It yields the protein CASIRELNTEAFF.

The chain carries TRBV19 and TRBJ2-1, with 8 bases identical to TRBD2. CDR1 LNHDA and CDR2 SQIVND come from the germline V gene (reference sequence). CDR3 length equals 15 residues. The V and J ends lost 4 bases and 1 base, in that order; junction bases with no gene match: 3. CDR3 in amino acids: CASSTGGGSYNEQFF. CDR3 nucleotide sequence: TGTGCCAGTAGTACGGGGGGGGGTTCCTACAATGAGCAGTTCTTC. Looking up the rest from reference TRBV19 and TRBJ2-1 gives the full variable domain: DGGITQSPKYLFRKEGQNVTLSCEQNLNHDAMYWYRQDPGQGLRLIYYSQIVNDFQKGDIAEGYSVSREKKESFPLTVTSAQKNPTAFYLCASSTGGGSYNEQFFGPGTRLTVL.